The rows below give T cell receptor beta chains drawn from one sample of a study of blood T cell repertoires in COVID-19. Clones were read by immunoSEQ multiplex PCR, and TCRdb kept only the in-frame ones, dropping some. The repertoire consists of roughly 80,000 clones, with roughly 80% occurring once and the leading ten covering 15% to 20%. The specimen sequenced was peripheral blood. These receptors came from a woman aged 55-70 years with acute or convalescent COVID-19. Each CDR3 is given with its conserved first and last residue. Fields, in order: clone size, J gene, D gene, V gene, CDR3 protein, CDR3 DNA. The D gene is left open where the match is weak. The size entry is marked missing in some rows and otherwise reads once, few, many or a size class.

clone size: -; J gene: TRBJ1-2; D gene: -; V gene: TRBV7-9; CDR3 protein: CASSSGSVDYGYTF; CDR3 DNA: TGTGCCAGCAGTTCCGGGTCCGTCGACTATGGCTACACCTTC
clone size: -; J gene: TRBJ1-6; D gene: TRBD1; V gene: TRBV5-1; CDR3 protein: CASSFGQGALNSPLHF; CDR3 DNA: TGCGCCAGCAGCTTTGGTCAGGGGGCGTTAAATTCACCCCTCCACTTT
clone size: -; J gene: TRBJ2-3; D gene: TRBD2; V gene: TRBV10-3; CDR3 protein: CAISEVGAGGTDTQYF; CDR3 DNA: TGTGCCATCAGTGAGGTCGGGGCGGGGGGCACAGATACGCAGTATTTT
clone size: -; J gene: TRBJ2-3; D gene: TRBD1; V gene: TRBV10-3; CDR3 protein: CATSGGEYTDTQYF; CDR3 DNA: TGTGCCACCTCAGGGGGCGAGTACACAGATACGCAGTATTTT
clone size: -; J gene: TRBJ2-7; D gene: TRBD1; V gene: TRBV18; CDR3 protein: CASSPRQGRYEQYF; CDR3 DNA: TGTGCCAGCTCACCACGACAGGGGAGGTACGAGCAGTACTTC
clone size: -; J gene: TRBJ1-1; D gene: TRBD1; V gene: TRBV19; CDR3 protein: CASSRGDRSNTEAFF; CDR3 DNA: TGTGCCAGTAGTAGGGGGGACAGATCGAACACTGAAGCTTTCTTT
clone size: -; J gene: TRBJ2-7; D gene: -; V gene: TRBV14; CDR3 protein: CASSQEPFLDYEQYF; CDR3 DNA: TGTGCCAGCAGCCAAGAACCCTTTTTAGACTACGAGCAGTACTTC
clone size: -; J gene: TRBJ1-2; D gene: -; V gene: TRBV5-6; CDR3 protein: CASSSLQGAYGYTF; CDR3 DNA: TGTGCCAGCAGCTCCCTACAGGGTGCCTATGGCTACACCTTC
clone size: -; J gene: TRBJ1-1; D gene: -; V gene: TRBV19; CDR3 protein: CASTGQRNTEAFF; CDR3 DNA: TGTGCCAGTACCGGACAGAGGAACACTGAAGCTTTCTTT
clone size: -; J gene: TRBJ2-3; D gene: -; V gene: TRBV24-1; CDR3 protein: CATSDPSGGTAGVPSTDTQYF; CDR3 DNA: TGTGCCACCAGTGACCCCTCTGGGGGGACCGCTGGGGTCCCTAGCACAGATACGCAGTATTTT
clone size: -; J gene: TRBJ1-5; D gene: -; V gene: TRBV2; CDR3 protein: CASSKELLPDQPQHF; CDR3 DNA: TGTGCCAGCAGTAAAGAACTACTACCGGATCAGCCCCAGCATTTT
clone size: -; J gene: TRBJ1-3; D gene: -; V gene: TRBV15; CDR3 protein: CATSVSQGNTIYF; CDR3 DNA: TGTGCCACCAGCGTATCCCAGGGAAACACCATATATTTT
clone size: -; J gene: TRBJ2-3; D gene: TRBD1; V gene: TRBV19; CDR3 protein: CASSPGTGTDTQYF; CDR3 DNA: TGTGCCAGTAGTCCTGGGACAGGCACAGATACGCAGTATTTT
clone size: -; J gene: TRBJ2-1; D gene: -; V gene: TRBV5-1; CDR3 protein: CASSYIGHPYNEQFF; CDR3 DNA: TGCGCCAGCAGCTACATCGGACACCCCTACAATGAGCAGTTCTTC
clone size: -; J gene: TRBJ2-5; D gene: TRBD2; V gene: TRBV11-2; CDR3 protein: CASSLLAGAGETQYF; CDR3 DNA: TGTGCCAGCAGCTTACTAGCGGGGGCCGGAGAGACCCAGTACTTC
clone size: -; J gene: TRBJ2-2; D gene: -; V gene: TRBV5-1; CDR3 protein: CASSLALQFTGELFF; CDR3 DNA: TGCGCCAGCAGCTTGGCCTTACAATTCACCGGGGAGCTGTTTTTT
clone size: few; J gene: TRBJ1-1; D gene: -; V gene: TRBV5-5; CDR3 protein: CASSLLGTGTEAFF; CDR3 DNA: TGTGCCAGCAGCTTGTTGGGCACTGGCACTGAAGCTTTCTTT
clone size: -; J gene: TRBJ1-2; D gene: TRBD1; V gene: TRBV4-3; CDR3 protein: CASSHDRGGYGYTF; CDR3 DNA: TGCGCCAGCAGCCACGACAGGGGAGGCTATGGCTACACCTTC
clone size: -; J gene: TRBJ1-1; D gene: TRBD1; V gene: TRBV5-6; CDR3 protein: CASSLDDAGGATEAFF; CDR3 DNA: TGTGCCAGCAGCTTGGACGACGCAGGGGGCGCCACTGAAGCTTTCTTT
clone size: -; J gene: TRBJ2-2; D gene: TRBD1; V gene: TRBV7-3; CDR3 protein: CASSLTQAGQGTGELFF; CDR3 DNA: TGTGCCAGCAGCTTAACTCAAGCGGGACAGGGCACCGGGGAGCTGTTTTTT
clone size: few; J gene: TRBJ1-2; D gene: -; V gene: TRBV28; CDR3 protein: CASSQGFYGYTF; CDR3 DNA: TGTGCCAGCAGTCAGGGGTTCTATGGCTACACCTTC
clone size: -; J gene: TRBJ1-3; D gene: -; V gene: TRBV5-1; CDR3 protein: CASSSIFGAGNTIYF; CDR3 DNA: TGCGCCAGCAGCTCGATCTTCGGGGCTGGAAACACCATATATTTT
clone size: -; J gene: TRBJ1-2; D gene: -; V gene: TRBV10-3; CDR3 protein: CAGRDSTLGGYTF; CDR3 DNA: TGTGCCGGTCGGGATAGTACACTTGGAGGCTACACCTTC
clone size: -; J gene: TRBJ1-2; D gene: TRBD1; V gene: TRBV5-1; CDR3 protein: CASSPTAGQGRGYTF; CDR3 DNA: TGCGCCAGCAGCCCTACGGCGGGACAGGGGAGAGGCTACACCTTC
clone size: -; J gene: TRBJ1-1; D gene: -; V gene: TRBV5-1; CDR3 protein: CASSQGGTSEAFF; CDR3 DNA: TGCGCCAGCAGTCAGGGCGGGACCAGCGAAGCTTTCTTT
clone size: -; J gene: TRBJ1-3; D gene: -; V gene: TRBV25-1; CDR3 protein: CASSVGGTSGNTIYF; CDR3 DNA: TGTGCCAGCAGTGTGGGAGGGACCTCTGGAAACACCATATATTTT
clone size: once; J gene: TRBJ2-2; D gene: TRBD1; V gene: TRBV7-2; CDR3 protein: CASSPRTGRAGELFF; CDR3 DNA: TGTGCCAGCAGCCCTAGGACAGGGCGAGCCGGGGAGCTGTTTTTT
clone size: -; J gene: TRBJ1-1; D gene: -; V gene: TRBV2; CDR3 protein: CASSVDSHTEAFF; CDR3 DNA: TGTGCCAGCAGCGTTGACAGCCACACTGAAGCTTTCTTT
clone size: many; J gene: TRBJ1-2; D gene: TRBD1; V gene: TRBV28; CDR3 protein: CASSPTPGGAGYGYTF; CDR3 DNA: TGTGCCAGCAGTCCGACCCCAGGGGGCGCGGGCTATGGCTACACCTTC
clone size: -; J gene: TRBJ2-1; D gene: TRBD1; V gene: TRBV19; CDR3 protein: CASSTGTVYNEQFF; CDR3 DNA: TGTGCCAGTAGTACCGGGACAGTATACAATGAGCAGTTCTTC
clone size: -; J gene: TRBJ1-2; D gene: -; V gene: TRBV20-1; CDR3 protein: CGVGGGYGYTF; CDR3 DNA: TGCGGCGTCGGCGGGGGCTATGGCTACACCTTC
clone size: -; J gene: TRBJ1-2; D gene: TRBD1; V gene: TRBV11-2; CDR3 protein: CASSLDPARGLISYTF; CDR3 DNA: TGTGCCAGCAGCTTAGATCCGGCCAGGGGGCTGATAAGCTACACCTTC
clone size: -; J gene: TRBJ1-2; D gene: -; V gene: TRBV2; CDR3 protein: CASSGQGFNYGYTF; CDR3 DNA: TGTGCCAGCAGTGGTCAGGGGTTTAACTATGGCTACACCTTC
clone size: -; J gene: TRBJ1-1; D gene: -; V gene: TRBV6-5; CDR3 protein: CASTGFSEAFF; CDR3 DNA: TGTGCCAGCACGGGGTTTTCTGAAGCTTTCTTT
clone size: many; J gene: TRBJ2-3; D gene: -; V gene: TRBV6-1; CDR3 protein: CASSEDGGLWVLF; CDR3 DNA: TGTGCCAGCAGTGAAGACGGTGGACTCTGGGTCCTTTTT
clone size: -; J gene: TRBJ2-5; D gene: TRBD2; V gene: TRBV7-2; CDR3 protein: CASSLLLAGLGETQYF; CDR3 DNA: TGTGCCAGCAGCTTACTCCTAGCGGGGCTGGGGGAGACCCAGTACTTC
clone size: -; J gene: TRBJ2-1; D gene: -; V gene: TRBV18; CDR3 protein: CASSPPGAREQFF; CDR3 DNA: TGTGCCAGCTCACCACCGGGGGCGCGGGAGCAGTTCTTC
clone size: few; J gene: TRBJ1-2; D gene: -; V gene: TRBV30; CDR3 protein: CASSQGGDYGYTF; CDR3 DNA: TGTGCCTCGTCTCAAGGGGGAGACTATGGCTACACCTTC
clone size: -; J gene: TRBJ1-4; D gene: -; V gene: TRBV18; CDR3 protein: CASSPYDRSEKLFF; CDR3 DNA: TGTGCCAGCTCACCTTATGACAGAAGCGAAAAACTGTTTTTT
clone size: -; J gene: TRBJ1-2; D gene: TRBD1; V gene: TRBV6-5; CDR3 protein: CASSYSTGQGNYGYTF; CDR3 DNA: TGTGCCAGCAGTTACTCGACGGGACAGGGGAATTATGGCTACACCTTC
clone size: -; J gene: TRBJ1-1; D gene: -; V gene: TRBV5-1; CDR3 protein: CASSLVTGPNTEAFF; CDR3 DNA: TGCGCCAGCAGCTTGGTAACAGGGCCCAACACTGAAGCTTTCTTT
clone size: few; J gene: TRBJ1-5; D gene: TRBD1; V gene: TRBV2; CDR3 protein: CASSSGTAYQPQHF; CDR3 DNA: TGTGCCAGCAGTTCTGGGACAGCCTATCAGCCCCAGCATTTT
clone size: -; J gene: TRBJ2-1; D gene: -; V gene: TRBV5-6; CDR3 protein: CASSAPTGFVIDNEQFF; CDR3 DNA: TGTGCCAGCAGCGCCCCGACAGGATTCGTGATAGACAATGAGCAGTTCTTC
clone size: -; J gene: TRBJ2-1; D gene: -; V gene: TRBV11-3; CDR3 protein: CASSFRWNEQFF; CDR3 DNA: TGTGCCAGCAGCTTCCGGTGGAATGAGCAGTTCTTC
clone size: -; J gene: TRBJ2-7; D gene: TRBD2; V gene: TRBV6-5; CDR3 protein: CASRTRSGGAYEQYF; CDR3 DNA: TGTGCCAGCAGAACCAGGAGCGGGGGCGCCTACGAGCAGTACTTC
clone size: -; J gene: TRBJ1-2; D gene: -; V gene: TRBV10-1; CDR3 protein: CASPVGTNGGYTF; CDR3 DNA: TGCGCCAGCCCTGTAGGGACAAACGGTGGCTACACCTTC
clone size: -; J gene: TRBJ2-1; D gene: TRBD2; V gene: TRBV20-1; CDR3 protein: CSASLGLAGGRNEQFF; CDR3 DNA: TGCAGTGCTAGTTTAGGACTAGCGGGAGGTCGAAATGAGCAGTTCTTC
clone size: -; J gene: TRBJ1-3; D gene: -; V gene: TRBV7-2; CDR3 protein: CASSFHSSGNTIYF; CDR3 DNA: TGTGCCAGCAGCTTTCACAGCTCTGGAAACACCATATATTTT
clone size: many; J gene: TRBJ2-2; D gene: -; V gene: TRBV4-1; CDR3 protein: CASSRTVNTGELFF; CDR3 DNA: TGCGCCAGCAGCCGGACAGTCAACACCGGGGAGCTGTTTTTT